A selection of T cell receptor beta chains follows, all from one sample in a study of blood T cell repertoires in COVID-19. Generated by immunoSEQ multiplex PCR, the TCRdb table keeps only in-frame clones and is missing some. Found here are more than 95,000 clones, 81% of them singletons; the top ten hold 3.5% to 4.5%. The sample taken for sequencing was peripheral blood. The receptors originated from a woman between 50 and 59 years old with acute or convalescent COVID-19. The CDR3 runs from the conserved cysteine through the conserved F or W. The D gene is left open where the match is weak. Not all rows give a size; the values are once, few, many and, for expanded clones, a class.

D	J	V	size	CDR3	DNA
.	TRBJ2-3	TRBV2	.	CASSGGTDTQYF	TGTGCCAGCAGTGGAGGAACAGATACGCAGTATTTT
TRBD1	TRBJ1-4	TRBV5-1	once	CASGDSGQLNEKLFF	TGCGCCAGCGGCGATTCGGGACAGTTAAATGAAAAACTGTTTTTT
TRBD1	TRBJ1-5	TRBV28	.	CASSRGGRPQHF	TGTGCCAGCAGTCGAGGGGGCCGGCCCCAGCATTTT
.	TRBJ2-1	TRBV24-1	.	CATSVPTSPSGNEQFF	TGTGCCACCAGTGTTCCCACTAGCCCCAGTGGGAATGAGCAGTTCTTC
.	TRBJ1-6	TRBV3-1/TRBV3-2	.	CASSRGLNNSPLHF	TGTGCCAGCAGCCGGGGACTTAATAATTCACCCCTCCACTTT
.	TRBJ2-5	TRBV3-1/TRBV3-2	.	CASTRIGGEKTQYF	TGTGCCAGCACACGCATAGGGGGGGAGAAGACCCAGTACTTC
.	TRBJ1-3	TRBV3-1/TRBV3-2	.	CASSQGELSGNTIYF	TGTGCCAGCAGCCAGGGAGAACTATCTGGAAACACCATATATTTT
TRBD2	TRBJ2-1	TRBV9	few	CASSVMFGEGEQFF	TGTGCCAGCAGCGTAATGTTCGGGGAGGGTGAGCAGTTCTTC
.	TRBJ1-2	TRBV30	few	CAWSGTGQRRGYTF	TGTGCCTGGAGTGGTACCGGACAGCGTAGAGGCTACACCTTC
.	TRBJ1-2	TRBV25-1	few	CASSEKFVYTF	TGTGCCAGCAGTGAAAAATTCGTCTACACCTTC
.	TRBJ1-2	TRBV6-2/TRBV6-3	.	CASSYSRAGRGGYTF	TGTGCCAGCAGTTACTCGAGGGCCGGGAGAGGCGGCTACACCTTC
TRBD2	TRBJ2-7	TRBV9	.	CASSPQAGISYEQYF	TGTGCCAGCAGCCCCCAAGCGGGAATCTCCTACGAGCAGTACTTC
TRBD2	TRBJ2-2	TRBV7-3	.	CASSVGTSGSGTGELFF	TGTGCCAGCAGCGTCGGGACTAGCGGGAGCGGCACCGGGGAGCTGTTTTTT
.	TRBJ2-5	TRBV2	.	CASSERYSPMAETQYF	TGTGCCAGCAGTGAGAGGTATTCCCCTATGGCAGAGACCCAGTACTTC
TRBD1	TRBJ1-2	TRBV28	.	CAGYTGTGSFYGYTF	TGTGCCGGCTATACCGGGACAGGAAGTTTCTATGGCTACACCTTC
TRBD1	TRBJ2-7	TRBV7-6	few	CASSPRDSGLKFQYF	TGTGCCAGCAGCCCAAGGGACAGCGGCTTAAAATTTCAGTACTTC
TRBD1	TRBJ1-1	TRBV11-2	few	CASRSTGASTEAFF	TGTGCCAGCAGATCCACAGGGGCCAGCACTGAAGCTTTCTTT
.	TRBJ1-5	TRBV7-8	.	CASSLLGSRGPQHF	TGTGCCAGCAGCTTATTAGGGTCCAGGGGCCCCCAGCATTTT
TRBD1	TRBJ1-2	TRBV5-6	.	CASSRGDREFDGYTF	TGTGCCAGCAGCCGGGGGGACAGGGAGTTTGATGGCTACACCTTC
TRBD1	TRBJ1-2	TRBV5-4	.	CASSWATGDGYTF	TGTGCCAGCAGCTGGGCCACAGGGGACGGCTACACCTTC
TRBD1	TRBJ2-7	TRBV9	few	CASSYDPGGEQYF	TGTGCCAGCAGCTACGATCCAGGGGGAGAGCAGTACTTC
TRBD2	TRBJ2-1	TRBV6-1	.	CASSEAGLVSGEQFF	TGTGCCAGCAGTGAAGCGGGACTAGTCTCTGGGGAGCAGTTCTTC
.	TRBJ2-7	TRBV6-5	.	CASSYVAEAPPYEQYF	TGTGCCAGCAGTTACGTAGCGGAAGCGCCGCCCTACGAGCAGTACTTC
TRBD2	TRBJ2-7	TRBV2	.	CASSPETGRRHEQYF	TGTGCCAGCAGTCCGGAAACCGGGAGGAGGCACGAGCAGTACTTC
TRBD2	TRBJ2-5	TRBV6-1	.	CASSELAGGNQETQYF	TGTGCCAGCAGTGAGCTAGCGGGGGGGAACCAAGAGACCCAGTACTTC
TRBD1	TRBJ1-2	TRBV19	.	CASRTGGDGYTF	TGTGCCAGTAGAACAGGGGGCGATGGCTACACCTTC
.	TRBJ2-5	TRBV7-6	once	CASSLTGNPQETQYF	TGTGCCAGCAGCTTAACAGGGAACCCTCAAGAGACCCAGTACTTC
TRBD1	TRBJ2-2	TRBV19	.	CASSRRTGGTGELFF	TGTGCCAGTAGTAGACGGACAGGGGGCACCGGGGAGCTGTTTTTT
.	TRBJ2-3	TRBV5-1	.	CASSLGAGPTDTQYF	TGCGCCAGCAGCTTGGGGGCGGGACCCACAGATACGCAGTATTTT
.	TRBJ1-4	TRBV19	.	CASSKDNYEKLFF	TGTGCCAGTAGTAAGGACAATTATGAAAAACTGTTTTTT
TRBD1	TRBJ1-2	TRBV5-5	.	CASSIGTENYGYTF	TGTGCCAGCAGCATCGGGACAGAGAACTATGGCTACACCTTC
TRBD1	TRBJ1-6	TRBV27	.	CASTYRGNSPLHF	TGTGCCAGCACGTACAGGGGAAATTCACCCCTCCACTTT
.	TRBJ1-2	TRBV5-1	.	CASSLESGSSYGYTF	TGCGCCAGCAGCTTGGAGTCGGGTTCCAGCTATGGCTACACCTTC
TRBD2	TRBJ2-7	TRBV19	once	CATRRTSGPYEQYF	TGTGCCACGAGACGGACTAGCGGACCCTACGAGCAGTACTTC
TRBD1	TRBJ1-4	TRBV9	once	CASSSRTGGVNEKLFF	TGTGCCAGCAGTTCCCGGACAGGGGGCGTGAATGAAAAACTGTTTTTT
TRBD1	TRBJ1-5	TRBV2	.	CASSPDRGNQPQHF	TGTGCCAGCAGTCCCGACAGGGGTAATCAGCCCCAGCATTTT
.	TRBJ2-3	TRBV5-4	.	CASSLAPASTDTQYF	TGTGCCAGCAGTCTAGCGCCCGCTAGCACAGATACGCAGTATTTT
.	TRBJ1-1	TRBV28	.	CASSPSGVAVPEAFF	TGTGCCAGCAGTCCCTCAGGGGTCGCGGTCCCTGAAGCTTTCTTT
.	TRBJ1-2	TRBV12-5	.	CASGLSDKGGYTF	TGTGCTAGTGGTTTATCGGACAAGGGTGGCTACACCTTC
.	TRBJ1-2	TRBV6-5	.	CASSYMGFYGYTF	TGTGCCAGCAGTTACATGGGCTTCTATGGCTACACCTTC